A selection of T cell receptor beta chains follows, all from one sample in a study of tumor and adjacent non-tumor tissue in lung cancer. TCRdb reprocessed the multiplex PCR reads with MiXCR, giving one entry per CDR3 protein. Of over 100,000 distinct CDR3 sequences in the sample, about 63% were seen once. Sequenced: distant non-tumor lung tissue. Every receptor here comes from a man in his 60s with non-small cell lung cancer. CDR3s include the opening cysteine and the closing phenylalanine or tryptophan. A D gene is named only where the DNA matches it firmly. Not every row has a clone size; where given, it reads once, few, many or a size class.

d_call	clone_size	v_call	j_call	cdr3_aa	cdr3_nt
TRBD1	-	TRBV5-8	TRBJ2-1	CASSWGDREYNKQFF	TGTGCCAGCAGCTGGGGGGACAGGGAATACAATAAGCAGTTCTTC
TRBD1	-	TRBV19	TRBJ1-1	CASSITGATEAFF	TGTGCCAGTAGTATCACAGGGGCCACTGAAGCTTTCTTT
-	many	TRBV20-1	TRBJ2-2	CSARGDGYYTGELFF	TGCAGTGCTAGGGGGGACGGGTACTACACCGGGGAGCTGTTTTTT
TRBD2	-	TRBV7-9	TRBJ2-1	CASSPRGRELNEQFF	TGTGCCAGCAGCCCCCGGGGGAGGGAATTGAATGAGCAGTTCTTC
-	-	TRBV29-1	TRBJ1-3	CGVEELGNTIYF	TGCGGCGTTGAAGAATTAGGGAACACCATATATTTT
-	-	TRBV11-1	TRBJ1-2	CASNLANKIGYTF	TGTGCCAGCAACTTAGCGAACAAGATTGGCTACACCTTC
-	-	TRBV29-1	TRBJ2-1	CIVVGSHSSYNEQFF	TGCATCGTTGTGGGTAGTCACAGCTCCTACAATGAGCAGTTCTTC
-	-	TRBV21-1	TRBJ1-2	CASSKDVAGEGYTF	TGTGCCAGCAGCAAAGACGTCGCCGGGGAAGGCTACACCTTC
-	-	TRBV4-2	TRBJ1-1	CARSQEKRGVAFF	TGTGCCAGGAGCCAAGAAAAGCGAGGTGTAGCTTTCTTT
-	-	TRBV20-1	TRBJ2-1	CSARELAGVNEQFF	TGCAGTGCTAGAGAACTAGCTGGGGTCAATGAGCAGTTCTTC
TRBD2	many	TRBV29-1	TRBJ2-2	CSVGTSPNTGELFF	TGCAGCGTGGGGACTAGCCCGAACACCGGGGAGCTGTTTTTT
-	-	TRBV7-8	TRBJ2-5	CASSPTGGAQETQYF	TGTGCCAGCAGCCCCACTGGAGGGGCCCAAGAGACTCAGTACTTC
-	-	TRBV29-1	TRBJ2-1	CSVPSRLPMGDEQFF	TGCAGCGTCCCTTCGAGACTACCCATGGGGGATGAACAGTTCTTC
-	-	TRBV6-6	TRBJ2-5	CASGYGRLETQYF	TGTGCCAGCGGTTACGGGCGTTTAGAGACCCAGTACTTC
-	many	TRBV20-1	TRBJ1-5	CSASEFGSNQPQHF	TGCAGTGCAAGTGAGTTTGGAAGCAATCAGCCCCAGCATTTT
TRBD1	-	TRBV12-3/TRBV12-4	TRBJ2-4	CASSPLRTGEGIQYF	TGTGCCAGCAGTCCACTCAGAACAGGGGAAGGCATTCAGTACTTT
-	-	TRBV6-6	TRBJ2-7	CASRGVGELYF	TGTGCCAGCAGAGGCGTGGGGGAGCTGTACTTC
TRBD1	many	TRBV12-3/TRBV12-4	TRBJ1-1	CASSLALRGRTEAFF	TGTGCCAGCAGTTTAGCGCTCAGGGGGCGAACTGAAGCTTTCTTT
-	-	TRBV5-4	TRBJ2-3	CASSLYVGNTDTQYF	TGTGCCAGCAGCTTGTATGTCGGAAACACAGATACGCAGTATTTC
-	many	TRBV11-2	TRBJ2-6	CASSTGPGANVLTF	TGTGCCAGCAGCACAGGGCCTGGGGCCAACGTCCTGACTTTC
-	-	TRBV5-6	TRBJ2-7	CASNGPYEQYF	TGTGCCAGCAATGGTCCCTACGAGCAGTACTTC
-	-	TRBV12-3/TRBV12-4	TRBJ2-7	CASKGDIAYEQYF	TGTGCCAGCAAGGGGGACATTGCCTACGAGCAGTACTTC
-	-	TRBV11-2	TRBJ2-3	CASSHRTSRAAQYF	TGTGCCAGTAGCCACCGGACCTCTAGGGCTGCGCAGTATTTT
TRBD2	once	TRBV11-3	TRBJ2-1	CGSSLDGTSGRRNDKFF	TGTGGCAGCAGCTTAGATGGTACTAGCGGGAGACGCAATGACAAGTTCTTC